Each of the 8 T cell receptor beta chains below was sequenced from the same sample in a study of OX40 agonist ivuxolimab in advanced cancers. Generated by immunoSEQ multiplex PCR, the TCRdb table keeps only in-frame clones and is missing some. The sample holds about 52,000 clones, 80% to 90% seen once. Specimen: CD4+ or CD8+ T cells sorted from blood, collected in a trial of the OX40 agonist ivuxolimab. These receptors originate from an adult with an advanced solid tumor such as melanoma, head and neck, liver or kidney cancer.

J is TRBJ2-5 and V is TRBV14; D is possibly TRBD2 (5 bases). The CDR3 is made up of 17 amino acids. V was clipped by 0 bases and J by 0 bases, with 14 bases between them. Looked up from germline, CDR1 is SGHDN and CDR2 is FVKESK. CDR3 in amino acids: CASSQERMSGYQETQYF. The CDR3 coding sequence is TGTGCCAGCAGCCAAGAGCGAATGAGCGGATACCAAGAGACCCAGTACTTC.

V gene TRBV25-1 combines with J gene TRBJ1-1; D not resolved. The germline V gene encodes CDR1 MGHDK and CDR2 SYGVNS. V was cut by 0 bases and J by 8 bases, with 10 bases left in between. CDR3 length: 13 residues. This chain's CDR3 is CASSEYVGKEAFF. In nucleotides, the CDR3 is TGTGCCAGCAGTGAATACGTCGGGAAGGAAGCTTTCTTT.

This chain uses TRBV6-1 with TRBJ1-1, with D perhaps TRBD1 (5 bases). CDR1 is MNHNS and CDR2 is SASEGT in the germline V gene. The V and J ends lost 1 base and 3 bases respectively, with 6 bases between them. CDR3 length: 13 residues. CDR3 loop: CASSEGGDTEAFF. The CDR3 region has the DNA TGTGCCAGCAGTGAAGGGGGGGACACTGAAGCTTTCTTT.

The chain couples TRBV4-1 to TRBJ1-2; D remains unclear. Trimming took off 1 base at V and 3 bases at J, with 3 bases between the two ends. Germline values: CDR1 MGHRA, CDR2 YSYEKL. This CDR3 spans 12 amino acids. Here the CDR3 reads CASSQGDYGYTF. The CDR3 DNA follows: TGCGCCAGCAGCCAAGGCGACTATGGCTACACCTTC.

Here the CDR3 DNA reads TGTGCCAGTAGTGCCGAGACAGGGGGCAATCAGCCCCAGCATTTT. Translated: CASSAETGGNQPQHF. The chain couples TRBV19 to TRBJ1-5; 8 nucleotides agree with TRBD1. The V segment lost 5 bases and the J segment 2 bases; nucleotides outside the gene matches: 5. Per germline, CDR1 LNHDA and CDR2 SQIVND (reference sequence). This CDR3 comprises 15 residues.

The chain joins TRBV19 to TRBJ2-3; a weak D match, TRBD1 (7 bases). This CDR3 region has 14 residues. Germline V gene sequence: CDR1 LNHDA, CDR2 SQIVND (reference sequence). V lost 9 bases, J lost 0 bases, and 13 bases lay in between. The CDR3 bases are TGTGCCAGGACCAGGGGGGATAGCACAGATACGCAGTATTTT. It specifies CARTRGDSTDTQYF.

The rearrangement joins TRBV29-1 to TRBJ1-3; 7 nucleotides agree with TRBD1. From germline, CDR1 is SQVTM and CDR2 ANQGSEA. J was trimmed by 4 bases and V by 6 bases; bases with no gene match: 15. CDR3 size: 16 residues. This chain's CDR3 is CSVSNTGGTVGNTIYF. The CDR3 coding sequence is TGCAGCGTCTCGAATACCGGCGGGACAGTCGGAAACACCATATATTTT.

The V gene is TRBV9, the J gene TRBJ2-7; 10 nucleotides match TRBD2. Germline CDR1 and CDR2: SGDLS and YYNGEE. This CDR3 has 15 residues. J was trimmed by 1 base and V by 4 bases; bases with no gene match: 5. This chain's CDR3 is CASSSGLADSYEQYF. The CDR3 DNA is TGTGCCAGCAGCTCAGGACTAGCGGATTCCTACGAGCAGTACTTC.